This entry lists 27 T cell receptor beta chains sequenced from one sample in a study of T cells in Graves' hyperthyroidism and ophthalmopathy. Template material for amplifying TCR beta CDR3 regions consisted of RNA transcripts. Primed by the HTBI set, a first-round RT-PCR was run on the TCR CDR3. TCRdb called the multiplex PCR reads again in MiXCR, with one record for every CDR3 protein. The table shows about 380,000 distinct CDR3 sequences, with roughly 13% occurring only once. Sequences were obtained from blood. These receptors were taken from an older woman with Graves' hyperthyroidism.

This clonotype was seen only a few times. The CDR3 reads CASSGPGAWSGANVLTF. The CDR3 bases are TGTGCCAGCAGCGGGCCGGGGGCATGGTCTGGGGCCAACGTCCTGACTTTC. The chain employs TRBV7-9 and TRBJ2-6; either TRBD1 or TRBD2 may supply D (6 bases each). The CDR3 is 17 amino acids. CDR1 is SEHNR and CDR2 is FQNEAQ in the germline V gene (reference sequence). With 5 bases removed from V and 1 base from J, the gap between germline ends came to 15 bases.

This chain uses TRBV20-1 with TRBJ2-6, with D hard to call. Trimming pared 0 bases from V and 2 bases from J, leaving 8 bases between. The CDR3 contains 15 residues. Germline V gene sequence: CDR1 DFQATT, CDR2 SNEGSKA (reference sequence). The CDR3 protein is CSARDGHAGANVLTF. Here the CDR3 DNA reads TGCAGTGCTAGAGATGGGCATGCTGGGGCCAACGTCCTGACTTTC.

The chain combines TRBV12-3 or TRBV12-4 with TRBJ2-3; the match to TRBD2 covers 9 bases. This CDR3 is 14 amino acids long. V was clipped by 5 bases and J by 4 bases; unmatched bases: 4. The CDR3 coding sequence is TGTGCCAGCAGTCCCAGACTAGCGGCAGATACGCAGTATTTT. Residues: CASSPRLAADTQYF.

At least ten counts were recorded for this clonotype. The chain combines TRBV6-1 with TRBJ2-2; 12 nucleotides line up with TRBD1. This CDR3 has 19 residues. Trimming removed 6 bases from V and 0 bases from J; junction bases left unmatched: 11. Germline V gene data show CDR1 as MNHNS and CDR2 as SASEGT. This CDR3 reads CASRDRDRGRNPNTGELFF. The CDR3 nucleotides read TGTGCCAGCAGGGACCGGGACAGGGGGCGAAATCCGAACACCGGGGAGCTGTTTTTT.

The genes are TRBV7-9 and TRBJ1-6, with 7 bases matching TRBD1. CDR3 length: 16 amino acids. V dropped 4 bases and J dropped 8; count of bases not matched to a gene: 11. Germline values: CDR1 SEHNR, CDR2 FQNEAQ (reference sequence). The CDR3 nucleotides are TGTGCCAGCAGCTCGCGGAACAGGGGACGTGATTCACCCCTCCACTTT. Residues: CASSSRNRGRDSPLHF.

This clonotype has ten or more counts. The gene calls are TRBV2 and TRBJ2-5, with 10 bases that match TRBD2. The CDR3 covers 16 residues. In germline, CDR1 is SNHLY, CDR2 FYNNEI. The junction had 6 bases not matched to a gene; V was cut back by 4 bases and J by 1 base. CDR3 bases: TGTGCCAGCAGTGTCCTAGCGGGAGACCCCCAAGAGACCCAGTACTTC. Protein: CASSVLAGDPQETQYF.

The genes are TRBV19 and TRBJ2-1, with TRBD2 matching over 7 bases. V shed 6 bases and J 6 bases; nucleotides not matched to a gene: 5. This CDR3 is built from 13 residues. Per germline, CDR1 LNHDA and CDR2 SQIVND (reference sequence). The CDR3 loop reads CASRPTSANEQFF. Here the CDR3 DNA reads TGTGCCAGTAGACCCACTAGCGCCAATGAGCAGTTCTTC.

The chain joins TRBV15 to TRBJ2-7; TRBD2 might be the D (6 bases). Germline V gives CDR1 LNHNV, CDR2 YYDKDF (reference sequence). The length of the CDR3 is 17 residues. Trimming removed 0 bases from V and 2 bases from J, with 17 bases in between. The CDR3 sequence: CATSRDPPTSGPYEQYF. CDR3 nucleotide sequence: TGTGCCACCAGCAGAGATCCCCCTACCAGCGGGCCCTACGAGCAGTACTTC.

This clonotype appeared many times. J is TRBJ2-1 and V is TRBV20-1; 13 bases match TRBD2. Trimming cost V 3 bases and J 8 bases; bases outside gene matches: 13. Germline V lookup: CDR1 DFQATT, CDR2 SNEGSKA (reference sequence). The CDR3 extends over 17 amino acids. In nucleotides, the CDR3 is TGCAGTGCTAGGGCCCCGATCACTAGCGGGAGGGTGTATGAGCAGTTCTTC. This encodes CSARAPITSGRVYEQFF.

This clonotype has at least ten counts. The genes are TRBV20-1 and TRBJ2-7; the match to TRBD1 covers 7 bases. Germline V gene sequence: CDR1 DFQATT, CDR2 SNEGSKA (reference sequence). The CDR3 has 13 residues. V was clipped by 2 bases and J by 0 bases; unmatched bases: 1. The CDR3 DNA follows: TGCAGTGCTAGACGGGACAGCTCCTACGAGCAGTACTTC. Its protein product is CSARRDSSYEQYF.

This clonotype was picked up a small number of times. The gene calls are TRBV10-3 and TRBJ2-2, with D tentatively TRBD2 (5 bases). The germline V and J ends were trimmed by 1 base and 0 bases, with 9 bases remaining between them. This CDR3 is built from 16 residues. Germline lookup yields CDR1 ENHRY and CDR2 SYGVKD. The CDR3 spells CAISEYGGPNTGELFF. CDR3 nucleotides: TGTGCCATCAGTGAGTACGGCGGGCCGAACACCGGGGAGCTGTTTTTT.

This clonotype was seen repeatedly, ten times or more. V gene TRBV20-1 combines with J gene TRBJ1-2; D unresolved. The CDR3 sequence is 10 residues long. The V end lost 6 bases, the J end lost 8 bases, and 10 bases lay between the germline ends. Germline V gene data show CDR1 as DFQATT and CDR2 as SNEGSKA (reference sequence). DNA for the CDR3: TGCAGTGCCAGGACTTCGGGCTACACCTTC. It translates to CSARTSGYTF.

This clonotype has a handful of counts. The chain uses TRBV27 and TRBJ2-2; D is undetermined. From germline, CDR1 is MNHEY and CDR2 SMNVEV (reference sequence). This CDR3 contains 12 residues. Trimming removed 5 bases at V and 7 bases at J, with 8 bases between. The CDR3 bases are TGTGCCAGCAGTGCCTCCGGCGGGGAGCTGTTTTTT. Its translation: CASSASGGELFF.

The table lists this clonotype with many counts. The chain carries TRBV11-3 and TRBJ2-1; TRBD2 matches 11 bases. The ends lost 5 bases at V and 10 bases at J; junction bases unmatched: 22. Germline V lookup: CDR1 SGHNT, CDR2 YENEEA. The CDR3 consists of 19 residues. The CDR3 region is CASSLRFGRTLAGGGEQFF. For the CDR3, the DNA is TGTGCCAGCAGCCTAAGATTTGGCCGCACGCTAGCGGGAGGAGGGGAGCAGTTCTTC.

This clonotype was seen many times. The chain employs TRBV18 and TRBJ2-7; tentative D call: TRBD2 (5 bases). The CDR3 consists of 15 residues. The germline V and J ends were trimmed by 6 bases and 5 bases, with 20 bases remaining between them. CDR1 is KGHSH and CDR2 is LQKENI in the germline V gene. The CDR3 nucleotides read TGTGCCAGCTCGCCCCTGAGAGGGAGTGACGACGAGCAGTACTTC. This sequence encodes CASSPLRGSDDEQYF.

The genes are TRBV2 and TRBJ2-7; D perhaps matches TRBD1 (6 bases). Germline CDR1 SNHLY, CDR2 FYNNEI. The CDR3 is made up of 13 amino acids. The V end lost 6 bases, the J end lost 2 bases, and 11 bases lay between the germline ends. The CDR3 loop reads CASSVDSPYEQYF. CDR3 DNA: TGTGCCAGCAGCGTGGACAGCCCCTACGAGCAGTACTTC.

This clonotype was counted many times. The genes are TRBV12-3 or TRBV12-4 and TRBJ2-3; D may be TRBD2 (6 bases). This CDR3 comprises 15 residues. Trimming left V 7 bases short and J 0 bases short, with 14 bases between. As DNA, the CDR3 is TGTGCCAGCACCACCCCGGGGACTAGCACAGATACGCAGTATTTT. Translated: CASTTPGTSTDTQYF.

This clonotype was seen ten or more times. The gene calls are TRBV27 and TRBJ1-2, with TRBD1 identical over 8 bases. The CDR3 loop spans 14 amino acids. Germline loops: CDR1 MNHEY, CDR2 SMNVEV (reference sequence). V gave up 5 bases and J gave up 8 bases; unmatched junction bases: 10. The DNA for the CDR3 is TGTGCCAGCAGTAGGGCCAGGGGGCCGGGAGGCTACACCTTC. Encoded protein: CASSRARGPGGYTF.

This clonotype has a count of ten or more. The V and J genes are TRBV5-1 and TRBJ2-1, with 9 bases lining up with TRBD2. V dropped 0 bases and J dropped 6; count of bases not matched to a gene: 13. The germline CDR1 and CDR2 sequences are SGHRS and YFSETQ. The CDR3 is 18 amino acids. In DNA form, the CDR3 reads TGCGCCAGCAGCTTGGCCTTGTTAGCGGGAGCCCTAGGCAATGAGCAGTTCTTC. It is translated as CASSLALLAGALGNEQFF.

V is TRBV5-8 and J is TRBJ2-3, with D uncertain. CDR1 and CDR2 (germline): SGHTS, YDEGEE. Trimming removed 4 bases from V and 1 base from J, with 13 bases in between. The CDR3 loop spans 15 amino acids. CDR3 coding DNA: TGTGCCAGCAGCATTAGGCCAGAGGGCACAGATACGCAGTATTTT. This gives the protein CASSIRPEGTDTQYF.

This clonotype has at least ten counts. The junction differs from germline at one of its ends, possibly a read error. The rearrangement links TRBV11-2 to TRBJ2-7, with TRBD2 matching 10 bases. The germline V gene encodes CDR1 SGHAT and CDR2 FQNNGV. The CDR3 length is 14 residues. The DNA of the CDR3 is TGTGCCAGCAGCTTTAGCGGGAGGTCCTCCGAGCAGTACTTC. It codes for CASSFSGRSSEQYF.

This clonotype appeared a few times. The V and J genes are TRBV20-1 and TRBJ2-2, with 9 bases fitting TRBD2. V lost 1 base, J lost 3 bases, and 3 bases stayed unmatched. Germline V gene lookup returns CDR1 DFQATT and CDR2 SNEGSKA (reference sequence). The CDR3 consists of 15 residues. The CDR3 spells CSARAGGRDTGELFF. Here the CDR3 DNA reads TGCAGTGCTAGAGCTGGCGGGAGGGACACCGGGGAGCTGTTTTTT.

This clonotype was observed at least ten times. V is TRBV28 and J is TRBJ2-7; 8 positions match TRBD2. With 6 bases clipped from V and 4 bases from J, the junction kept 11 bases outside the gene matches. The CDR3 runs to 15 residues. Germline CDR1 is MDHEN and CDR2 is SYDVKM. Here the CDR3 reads CASSRPGLAWYEQYF. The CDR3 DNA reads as TGTGCCAGCAGCCGCCCCGGACTAGCTTGGTACGAGCAGTACTTC. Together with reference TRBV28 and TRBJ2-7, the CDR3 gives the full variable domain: DVKVTQSSRYLVKRTGEKVFLECVQDMDHENMFWYRQDPGLGLRLIYFSYDVKMKEKGDIPEGYSVSREKKERFSLILESASTNQTSMYLCASSRPGLAWYEQYFGPGTRLTVT.

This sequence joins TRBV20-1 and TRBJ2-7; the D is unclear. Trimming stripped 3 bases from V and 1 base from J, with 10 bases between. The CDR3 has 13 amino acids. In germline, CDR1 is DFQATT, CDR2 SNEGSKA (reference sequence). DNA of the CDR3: TGCAGTGCTAGTGTTCGTTTATCCTACGAGCAGTACTTC. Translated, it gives CSASVRLSYEQYF.

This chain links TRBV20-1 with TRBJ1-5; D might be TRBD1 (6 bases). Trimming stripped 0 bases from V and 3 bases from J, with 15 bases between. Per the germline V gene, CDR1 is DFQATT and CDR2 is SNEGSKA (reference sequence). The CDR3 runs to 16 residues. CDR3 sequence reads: CSARDSGARDNQPQHF. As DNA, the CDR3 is TGCAGTGCTAGAGACTCGGGGGCGCGGGACAATCAGCCCCAGCATTTT.

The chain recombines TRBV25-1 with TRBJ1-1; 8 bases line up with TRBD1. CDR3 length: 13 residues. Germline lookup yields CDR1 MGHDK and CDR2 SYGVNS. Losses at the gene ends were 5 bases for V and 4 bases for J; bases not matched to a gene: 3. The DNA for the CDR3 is TGTGCCAGCAGTCCCGGGACAGGCACTGAAGCTTTCTTT. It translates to CASSPGTGTEAFF.

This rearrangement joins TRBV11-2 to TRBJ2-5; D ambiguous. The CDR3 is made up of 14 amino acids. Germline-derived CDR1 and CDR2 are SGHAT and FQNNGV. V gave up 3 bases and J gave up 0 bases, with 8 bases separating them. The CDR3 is CASSFHLYQETQYF. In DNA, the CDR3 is TGTGCCAGCAGCTTTCACCTTTACCAAGAGACCCAGTACTTC. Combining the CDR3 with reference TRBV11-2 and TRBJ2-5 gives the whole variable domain EAGVAQSPRYKIIEKRQSVAFWCNPISGHATLYWYQQILGQGPKLLIQFQNNGVVDDSQLPKDRFSAERLKGVDSTLKIQPAKLEDSAVYLCASSFHLYQETQYFGPGTRLLVL.